The 23 T cell receptor beta chains listed next were all sequenced from one sample in a study of T-cell memory formation after mild COVID-19. In TCRdb, the 5' RACE reads were re-called with MiXCR into one record per CDR3 protein. The sample holds 220,000 or so distinct CDR3 sequences, roughly 10% seen once. Sequences were obtained from PBMCs or a T cell subset sorted from them (not recorded which). The source is a man aged 18 to 35 who had mild COVID-19 (a few samples of this study predate the infection). Cell type and time point are not known.

This clonotype came up a few times. The CDR3 reads CASSYSGQAYNEQFF. For the CDR3, the DNA is TGTGCCAGCAGTTACTCCGGACAGGCGTACAATGAGCAGTTCTTC. The J gene is TRBJ2-1, the V gene TRBV6-5; 7 nucleotides line up with TRBD1. Per germline, CDR1 MNHEY and CDR2 SVGAGI. V shed 0 bases and J 4 bases; nucleotides not matched to a gene: 3. This CDR3 contains 15 residues.

This clonotype was counted at least ten times. The CDR3 DNA reads as TGTGCCAGCAGCTTAGGACTAGCGGGGGGGCAGTTCTTC. Translation gives CASSLGLAGGQFF. The chain employs TRBV7-3 and TRBJ2-1, with 14 positions matching TRBD2. Losses at the gene ends were 2 bases for V and 12 bases for J; bases not matched to a gene: 0. CDR3 length equals 13 residues. Per germline, CDR1 SGHTA and CDR2 FQGTGA.

The CDR3 region has the DNA TGTGCCAGCGGTCCTTTATCCCGGAGGACTGAAGCTTTCTTT. Protein product: CASGPLSRRTEAFF. The genes are TRBV6-2 or TRBV6-3 and TRBJ1-1; no clear D gene. This CDR3 has 14 amino acids. The V gene's germline CDR1 is MNHEY and CDR2 SVGEGT. Trimming shortened V by 8 bases and J by 5 bases, and 18 bases separated the two germline ends.

This clonotype turned up a few times. The V and J genes are TRBV11-1 and TRBJ2-2; no clear D gene. Germline lookup yields CDR1 SGHAT and CDR2 FQDESV (reference sequence). V lost 1 base and J lost 0, with 3 bases in between. This CDR3 is 14 amino acids long. In DNA form, the CDR3 reads TGTGCCAGCAGCTTAGAACCGAACACCGGGGAGCTGTTTTTT. This sequence encodes CASSLEPNTGELFF.

This clonotype was counted many times. The V gene is TRBV11-2, the J gene TRBJ2-2; D is ambiguous. Trimming stripped 7 bases from V and 0 bases from J, with 12 bases between. CDR1 is SGHAT, CDR2 FQNNGV, per germline. This CDR3 comprises 15 residues. The CDR3 is CASTLGGANTGELFF. The CDR3 nucleotides are TGTGCCAGCACCCTGGGTGGCGCGAACACCGGGGAGCTGTTTTTT.

The chain is built from TRBV5-6 and TRBJ2-3; D remains unclear. The length of the CDR3 is 14 residues. Germline V gene lookup returns CDR1 SGHDT and CDR2 YYEEEE. V lost 0 bases to trimming and J lost 8 bases, with 13 bases between them. The CDR3 sequence: CASSLGQPTGTQYF. The CDR3 nucleotides are TGTGCCAGCAGCTTGGGGCAGCCTACCGGTACGCAGTATTTT.

This clonotype was observed a handful of times. This sequence joins TRBV12-3 or TRBV12-4 and TRBJ1-5; D is unresolved. The CDR3 has 12 amino acids. Deletions cut 6 bases from V and 7 bases from J, with 10 bases between. The CDR3 DNA reads TGTGCCAGCAGCCTCCTGAGGCAGCCCCAGCATTTT. Its translation: CASSLLRQPQHF.

The chain has TRBV5-1 and TRBJ2-7; 9 bases fit TRBD1. This CDR3 contains 13 residues. After removal of 0 bases from V and 6 bases from J, the junction contained 1 base not matched to a gene. Germline values: CDR1 SGHRS, CDR2 YFSETQ. CDR3 sequence (DNA): TGCGCCAGCAGCTTGGGGACAGGGGCCGAGCAGTACGTC. Translating gives CASSLGTGAEQYV.

V gene TRBV20-1 combines with J gene TRBJ2-3; 7 bases match TRBD1. In germline, CDR1 is DFQATT, CDR2 SNEGSKA (reference sequence). After removal of 1 base from V and 2 bases from J, the junction contained 3 bases not matched to a gene. The CDR3 has 14 residues. The CDR3 sequence is CSARGGGHTDTQYF. In DNA, the CDR3 is TGCAGTGCTAGAGGAGGGGGCCACACAGATACGCAGTATTTT.

This clonotype showed up many times. The chain couples TRBV11-2 to TRBJ2-2; D may correspond to TRBD1 or TRBD2 (5 bases each). The CDR3 is 17 residues long. Per germline, CDR1 SGHAT and CDR2 FQNNGV. V shed 1 base and J shed 5 bases, with 17 bases lying between them. In DNA form, the CDR3 reads TGTGCCAGCAGCTTAGGGCCGGGGCAGGGCTGGACCGGGGAGCTGTTTTTT. Amino acid sequence: CASSLGPGQGWTGELFF.

This clonotype has a handful of counts. The V and J genes are TRBV5-1 and TRBJ1-5; weak D call: TRBD1 (5 bases). Germline CDR1 and CDR2: SGHRS and YFSETQ. The V end was cut by 7 bases, the J end by 7 bases, with 12 bases between. This CDR3 spans 12 amino acids. CDR3 nucleotide sequence: TGCGCCAGCCTTGGGGGTCGGCAGCCCCAGCATTTT. Its protein product is CASLGGRQPQHF.

This clonotype showed up many times. V and J are TRBV19 and TRBJ2-4, with a possible D match to TRBD2 (5 bases). Trimming pared 2 bases from V and 2 bases from J, leaving 7 bases between. The V gene's germline CDR1 is LNHDA and CDR2 SQIVND (reference sequence). The CDR3 is 14 amino acids. The CDR3 DNA reads TGTGCCAGTAGTATAACGGGATCCAAAAACATTCAGTACTTC. It encodes CASSITGSKNIQYF.

This chain connects TRBV9 to TRBJ2-7; the D is unclear. This CDR3 region has 12 residues. Germline assignment: CDR1 SGDLS and CDR2 YYNGEE. This chain's CDR3 is CARHYSSYEQYF. DNA of the CDR3: TGTGCTAGGCATTATAGCTCCTACGAGCAGTACTTC.

The chain is built from TRBV6-2 or TRBV6-3 and TRBJ2-6, with TRBD2 matching 10 bases. Germline values: CDR1 MNHEY, CDR2 SVGEGT. This CDR3 contains 16 residues. V lost 8 bases, J lost 3 bases, and 7 bases stayed unmatched. CDR3 sequence: CASLLAGTRGANVLTF. CDR3 nucleotide sequence: TGTGCCAGCTTACTAGCGGGGACCCGTGGGGCCAACGTCCTGACTTTC.

This clonotype was detected ten times or more. The chain joins TRBV28 to TRBJ1-2, with a tentative D call TRBD1 (5 bases). The CDR3 loop spans 12 amino acids. CDR1 and CDR2 from the germline V gene are MDHEN and SYDVKM. V was trimmed by 10 bases and J by 0 bases, leaving 9 bases between them. The CDR3 loop is CAIPGANYGYTF. CDR3 nucleotides: TGTGCCATCCCGGGGGCTAACTATGGCTACACCTTC.

This sequence joins TRBV10-2 and TRBJ1-1; no definite D call. The CDR3 runs 18 residues. The germline V gene encodes CDR1 WSHSY and CDR2 SAAADI. The V end lost 2 bases, the J end lost 3 bases, and 22 bases lay between the germline ends. CDR3 region: CASSEPFARAGGDTEAFF. The CDR3, as DNA: TGCGCCAGCAGTGAGCCTTTCGCTAGGGCGGGTGGGGACACTGAAGCTTTCTTT.

This clonotype has ten or more counts. J is TRBJ1-5 and V is TRBV15; unclear D gene. The CDR3 covers 15 residues. V lost 2 bases and J 2 bases, leaving 10 bases between the germline ends. The V gene's germline CDR1 is LNHNV and CDR2 YYDKDF (reference sequence). CDR3 nucleotides: TGTGCCACCAGCAGATCTGGGATAGGCAATCAGCCCCAGCATTTT. This encodes CATSRSGIGNQPQHF.

Ten or more counts support this clonotype. CDR3 sequence reads: CSVSPGRGQETQYF. CDR3 DNA sequence: TGCAGCGTTTCCCCGGGGAGGGGGCAAGAGACCCAGTACTTC. The rearrangement joins TRBV29-1 to TRBJ2-5; D is perhaps TRBD2 (7 bases). The germline CDR1 and CDR2 sequences are SQVTM and ANQGSEA. The CDR3 loop spans 14 amino acids. Trimming removed 5 bases at V and 2 bases at J, with 15 bases between.

J is TRBJ1-5 and V is TRBV7-3, with 7 bases identical to TRBD1. Germline CDR1 and CDR2: SGHTA and FQGTGA. J lost 4 bases, V lost 5 bases, and 8 bases had no gene match. CDR3 length: 15 amino acids. In DNA form, the CDR3 reads TGTGCCAGCAGCCGAGGGACAGTCGGGAATCAGCCCCAGCATTTT. Translation: CASSRGTVGNQPQHF.

This clonotype was seen at least ten times. The CDR3 spells CATRDITDTQYF. The CDR3 DNA reads TGTGCCACCAGGGACATAACAGATACGCAGTATTTT. J is TRBJ2-3 and V is TRBV24-1; a weak D match, TRBD1 (5 bases). This CDR3 comprises 12 residues. From germline, CDR1 is KGHDR and CDR2 SFDVKD. V lost 7 bases, J lost 3 bases, and 7 bases lay in between.

This chain's CDR3 is CASRKTGTESPLHF. The DNA for the CDR3 is TGTGCCAGCAGGAAGACAGGGACGGAATCACCCCTCCACTTT. The chain couples TRBV2 to TRBJ1-6; 7 nucleotides line up with TRBD1. CDR3 length: 14 amino acids. After removal of 6 bases from V and 10 bases from J, the junction contained 9 bases not matched to a gene. CDR1 is SNHLY, CDR2 FYNNEI, per germline.

CDR3 region: CASSHPMRGRDQRPTEQYF. CDR3 DNA sequence: TGCGCCAGCAGCCACCCCATGAGGGGACGAGATCAACGGCCGACCGAGCAGTACTTC. The chain carries TRBV4-1 and TRBJ2-7; either TRBD1 or TRBD2 may supply D (5 bases each). Germline V lookup: CDR1 MGHRA, CDR2 YSYEKL. The V and J ends lost 3 bases and 6 bases respectively, with 30 bases between them. CDR3 size: 19 residues.

This clonotype occurred a few times. The rearrangement joins TRBV7-9 to TRBJ1-4; the match to TRBD1 covers 9 bases. The germline V gene has CDR1 SEHNR and CDR2 FQNEAQ (reference sequence). Trimming removed 5 bases from V and 6 bases from J; junction bases left unmatched: 7. The CDR3 is made up of 15 amino acids. CDR3 DNA sequence: TGTGCCAGCAGCCCCCCCGGGACAGGGTATGAAAAACTGTTTTTT. Protein sequence: CASSPPGTGYEKLFF.